This is a list of T cell receptor beta chains from one sample in a study of blood T cell repertoires in COVID-19. Assay used: immunoSEQ multiplex PCR; TCRdb lists only in-frame clones, some missing. The repertoire consists of 380,000 or so clones, with around 90% occurring once and the leading ten covering around 1.9%. The sample consisted of PBMCs or T cells enriched from blood (not recorded which). Every receptor here comes from a middle-aged woman with acute COVID-19. CDR3s include the opening cysteine and the closing phenylalanine or tryptophan. A D gene is named only where the DNA matches it firmly. Clone size is not always given. Where it is, it says once, few, many or a class for expanded clones.

size,J,V,D,CDR3,DNA
.,TRBJ2-7,TRBV13,.,CASSRGGYSEQYF,TGTGCCAGCAGCAGGGGAGGATACTCCGAGCAGTACTTC
few,TRBJ1-1,TRBV20-1,TRBD1,CSAQRDRGLFF,TGCAGTGCCCAGCGGGACAGGGGGCTTTTCTTT
.,TRBJ1-6,TRBV5-1,.,CASSLVGMVSPLHF,TGCGCCAGCAGCTTGGTTGGCATGGTATCACCCCTCCACTTT
.,TRBJ1-2,TRBV27,.,CASSLSMDSTGYTF,TGTGCCAGCAGTTTATCGATGGACAGCACTGGCTACACCTTC
.,TRBJ1-5,TRBV6-5,.,CASSRQGFQPQHF,TGTGCCAGCAGCCGGCAGGGATTTCAGCCCCAGCATTTT
.,TRBJ1-1,TRBV7-9,TRBD1,CASSKGQGETEAFF,TGTGCCAGCAGCAAAGGACAGGGTGAGACTGAAGCTTTCTTT
.,TRBJ1-1,TRBV6-4,.,CASLSRAEAFF,TGTGCCAGCCTCTCCCGGGCTGAAGCTTTCTTT
.,TRBJ2-3,TRBV9,TRBD1,CASSVAGQGGADTQYF,TGTGCCAGCAGCGTAGCGGGACAGGGGGGGGCAGATACGCAGTATTTT
.,TRBJ2-5,TRBV4-1,.,CASSRMDLGQETQYF,TGCGCCAGCAGCCGAATGGATCTAGGCCAAGAGACCCAGTACTTC
.,TRBJ2-1,TRBV25-1,TRBD1,CASSDSNRDSYNEQFF,TGTGCCAGCAGTGATTCAAACCGGGACAGTTACAATGAGCAGTTCTTC
once,TRBJ1-2,TRBV29-1,.,CSVGPEYGYTF,TGCAGCGTTGGACCGGAGTATGGCTACACCTTC
.,TRBJ2-2,TRBV2,.,CASWVAVNTGELFF,TGTGCCAGCTGGGTAGCGGTTAACACCGGGGAGCTGTTTTTT
.,TRBJ2-5,TRBV20-1,TRBD1,CSASIQGDQETQYF,TGCAGTGCTAGTATTCAGGGGGATCAGGAGACCCAGTACTTC
.,TRBJ1-4,TRBV19,.,CASSMTGTTNEKLFF,TGTGCCAGTAGTATGACTGGGACTACTAATGAAAAACTGTTTTTT
.,TRBJ2-1,TRBV18,TRBD1,CASSALRQGDEQFF,TGTGCCAGCTCAGCCCTACGACAGGGCGATGAGCAGTTCTTC
.,TRBJ2-5,TRBV9,.,CASSVVGGAGTQYF,TGTGCCAGCAGCGTAGTAGGGGGGGCAGGGACCCAGTACTTC
.,TRBJ2-5,TRBV5-4,TRBD2,CASSFLAGGLQETQYF,TGTGCCAGCAGTTTTCTAGCGGGGGGCCTCCAAGAGACCCAGTACTTC
once,TRBJ1-2,TRBV6-1,TRBD1,CASSDSGQGYGYTF,TGTGCCAGCAGTGATTCGGGACAGGGGTATGGCTACACCTTC
.,TRBJ2-2,TRBV19,TRBD1,CASSGQGAGELFF,TGTGCCAGTAGTGGACAGGGGGCCGGGGAGCTGTTTTTT
.,TRBJ1-1,TRBV5-5,.,CASSLGRANTEAFF,TGTGCCAGCAGCTTGGGCAGGGCGAACACTGAAGCTTTCTTT
.,TRBJ2-7,TRBV18,.,CASSRGRGDEQYF,TGTGCCAGCTCACGTGGCAGGGGGGACGAGCAGTACTTC
.,TRBJ1-1,TRBV7-8,.,CASSMTLTGLTEAFF,TGTGCCAGCAGTATGACTTTAACAGGTCTCACTGAAGCTTTCTTT
.,TRBJ2-6,TRBV27,.,CASNTRESGANVLTF,TGTGCCAGCAATACTAGAGAGTCTGGGGCCAACGTCCTGACTTTC
.,TRBJ2-2,TRBV7-2,.,CASSFQGIRAGELFF,TGTGCCAGCAGCTTCCAGGGTATTAGGGCCGGGGAGCTGTTTTTT
.,TRBJ2-7,TRBV21-1,.,CASSSPPDRGSLSEQYF,TGTGCCAGCAGCTCACCGCCTGACAGGGGGTCTCTCTCCGAGCAGTACTTC
.,TRBJ1-4,TRBV5-4,.,CASSTREGINEKLFF,TGTGCCAGCAGCACCCGGGAGGGGATCAATGAAAAACTGTTTTTT
.,TRBJ2-2,TRBV7-9,.,CASSLDATASGELFF,TGTGCCAGCAGCTTAGATGCGACAGCATCCGGGGAGCTGTTTTTT
once,TRBJ1-1,TRBV6-5,TRBD1,CASGGQSRTEAFF,TGTGCCAGCGGGGGACAGTCGCGCACTGAAGCTTTCTTT